This record looks at one T cell receptor beta chain sequence and its context. Sequenced by immunoSEQ multiplex PCR; TCRdb stores in-frame clones only, minus some. The sample consists of 150,000 to 200,000 clones, roughly 85% of them appearing once. The data belong to a study of blood T cell repertoires in COVID-19. Study information: T cells, B-cell-depleted T cells, or PBMCs provided the cDNA or gDNA that served as material.

The CDR3 has 13 residues. CDR1 and CDR2 from the germline V gene are SGDLS and YYNGEE. Trimming took 7 bases from V and 3 from J, leaving 14 bases between them. The V call is TRBV9, the J call TRBJ2-7; maybe TRBD1 (5 bases). The receptor was isolated from a woman aged 18-29 years who had recovered from COVID-19. Material for sequencing was PBMCs or T cells enriched from blood (not recorded which). CDR3 region: CASSGATGYEQYF. The CDR3, as DNA: TGTGCCAGCTCTGGGGCTACCGGCTACGAGCAGTACTTC.